This TCR beta chain originates from a study of T cells in localized non-small cell lung cancer (dated by TCRdb to about 2020). With respect to the entire study: T cell repertoires of approximately 250 early-stage NSCLC patients were analyzed, with tumors being compared against uninvolved tumor-adjacent lungs. All 250 or so NSCLC patients in the cohort were treatment-naive and had localized lung tumors that were resected. The mean age of the NSCLC patients was roughly 70 years, with 130 or so men and around 99 women.

What the authors observed across the whole study: A median of about 53 of the top 100 tumor clones were detected in paired uninvolved adjacent lung, and 25 to 35 of these tumor clones were also found among the top 100 clones of the paired uninvolved adjacent lung. Because the study design was exploratory, TCR variables were selected using unadjusted p-values without false-discovery rate correction. Uninvolved tumor-adjacent lung showed the highest T cell clonality, higher than tumor, which suggests more focused antigenic responses in the uninvolved tumor-adjacent lung. Multi-region tumor sequencing was not performed, so intratumor heterogeneity could not be excluded. Longer overall survival was associated with higher blood T cell density, whereas shorter survival was associated with higher adjacent-lung clonality.

At diagnosis, tumor, uninvolved tumor-adjacent lung and peripheral blood were collected and then preserved as a mix of FFPE and fresh-frozen material. For TCR repertoire profiling, blood samples were analyzed as peripheral blood mononuclear cells. The CDR3 measures 15 amino acids from cysteine to phenylalanine. The entry retains the CDR3 DNA only, 45 bases that are in frame from base 1. Germline trimming: 7 bases from V, 0 bases from J; junction bases outside gene matches: 9. The CDR1 and CDR2 encoded by the germline V gene (reference sequence) are MNHNY and SVGAGI. TCR beta CDR3 regions were sequenced from DNA using the immunoSEQ Assay. On the authors' methods: To compute T cell density, TCR beta template counts were normalized to usable DNA, which was estimated by amplifying housekeeping genes. Richness was estimated with the preseqR package, extrapolating to 400,000 templates for PBMC samples and 120,000 templates for tissue samples. Clonality was defined by subtracting Pielou's evenness from one. Differential abundance testing on productive amino-acid clonotypes, with a minimum total count of 5 and an alpha of 0.1, was used to identify tissue-enriched TCRs. The Jaccard Index and the Morisita Overlap Index were used to measure repertoire overlap between compartments. GLIPH grouped TCR beta CDR3s together with public tetramer-defined viral CDR3s, and a viral motif had to include at least three viral sequences and show V-gene enrichment. Drawn from immuneACCESS, this table holds only the in-frame rearrangements with V and J called that TCRdb kept. Clones are partly lost; checked studies trace under half to an unresolved V gene and leave the rest unexplained. From that table come the V and J calls and clone size; the DNA was used to work out D and trimming. Here the sample has around 25,000 clones; approximately 84% occur a single time. The ten most abundant clones make up 5.8% of the sample.

In regard to this clone: It lacks a known antigen. Base qualities are not at hand, and no much larger clone is one base apart.

The source is a male donor aged 60 or over with stage II squamous cell lung carcinoma. This sequence uses TRBV6-6 and TRBJ2-7, with 7 bases in between that match TRBD1. The sequencing used peripheral blood, collected before any cancer treatment. The CDR3 region reads CASNSVTGISYEQYF. The DNA is as follows: TGTGCCAGCAACTCAGTGACAGGGATCTCCTACGAGCAGTACTTC.